Shown below are 4 T cell receptor beta chains from a single sample sequenced in a study of cytomegalovirus exposure and HLA in healthy donors. PCR involved 60 Vbeta and 13 Jbeta primers. Libraries were prepared by immunoSEQ multiplex PCR; TCRdb keeps only in-frame clonotypes and omits some of them. The sample records some 99,000 clones, 76% being singletons. The specimen sequenced was PBMCs. Source of these receptors: a woman aged 45 to 65 in good health and CMV-seropositive.

The J gene is TRBJ2-5, the V gene TRBV7-9, with 9 bases matching TRBD2. CDR1 is SEHNR, CDR2 FQNEAQ, per germline (reference sequence). The CDR3 covers 14 residues. The ends lost 6 bases at V and 7 bases at J; junction bases unmatched: 9. The CDR3 DNA is TGTGCCAGCAGTTCTAGCGGGGTGTCGGGGACCCAGTACTTC. This encodes CASSSSGVSGTQYF.

J is TRBJ2-7 and V is TRBV18, with 12 bases matching TRBD2. Per the germline V gene, CDR1 is KGHSH and CDR2 is LQKENI. There are 16 residues in the CDR3. The junction had 7 bases not matched to a gene; V was cut back by 3 bases and J by 4 bases. The CDR3, as DNA: TGTGCCAGCTCACCCTCGACTAGCGGGAGCCTTTACGAGCAGTACTTC. Translated: CASSPSTSGSLYEQYF.

The rearrangement uses TRBV2 and TRBJ2-1, with TRBD1 matching 9 bases. J gave up 9 bases and V 8 bases, and 14 bases lay outside the gene matches. CDR1 is SNHLY and CDR2 is FYNNEI in the germline V gene. The CDR3 covers 15 residues. CDR3 nucleotides: TGTGCCAGCCGGGGCGGGACAGGGAGTTTTGGTGAGCAGTTCTTC. This gives the protein CASRGGTGSFGEQFF.

The rearrangement uses TRBV14 and TRBJ1-2; weak D call: TRBD1 (5 bases). CDR3 length: 14 residues. V lost 1 base and J 4 bases, leaving 10 bases between the germline ends. Germline V CDR1 and CDR2: SGHDN, FVKESK. CDR3 loop: CASSQAQGAYGYTF. The CDR3 nucleotides read TGTGCCAGCAGCCAAGCGCAGGGTGCCTATGGCTACACCTTC. Full variable domain (rest looked up from reference TRBV14 and TRBJ1-2): EAGVTQFPSHSVIEKGQTVTLRCDPISGHDNLYWYRRVMGKEIKFLLHFVKESKQDESGMPNNRFLAERTGGTYSTLKVQPAELEDSGVYFCASSQAQGAYGYTFGSGTRLTVV.